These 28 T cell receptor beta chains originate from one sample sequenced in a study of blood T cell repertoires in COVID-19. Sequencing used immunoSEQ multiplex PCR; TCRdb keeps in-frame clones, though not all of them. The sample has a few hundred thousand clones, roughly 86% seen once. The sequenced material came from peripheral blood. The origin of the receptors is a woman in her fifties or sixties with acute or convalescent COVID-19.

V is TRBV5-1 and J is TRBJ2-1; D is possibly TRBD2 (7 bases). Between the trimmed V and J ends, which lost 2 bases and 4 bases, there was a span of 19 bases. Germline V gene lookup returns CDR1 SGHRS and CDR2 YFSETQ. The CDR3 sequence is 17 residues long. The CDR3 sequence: CASSFGGGARPYNEQFF. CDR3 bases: TGCGCCAGCAGCTTCGGAGGGGGGGCGCGACCTTACAATGAGCAGTTCTTC.

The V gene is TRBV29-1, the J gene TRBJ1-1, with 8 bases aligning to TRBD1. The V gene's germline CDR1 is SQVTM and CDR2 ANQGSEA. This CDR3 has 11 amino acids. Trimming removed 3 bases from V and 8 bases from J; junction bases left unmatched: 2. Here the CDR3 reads CSVDYRGEAFF. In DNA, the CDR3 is TGCAGCGTTGACTACAGGGGGGAAGCTTTCTTT. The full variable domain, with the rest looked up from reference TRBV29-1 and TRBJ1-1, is SAVISQKPSRDICQRGTSLTIQCQVDSQVTMMFWYRQQPGQSLTLIATANQGSEATYESGFVIDKFPISRPNLTFSTLTVSNMSPEDSSIYLCSVDYRGEAFFGQGTRLTVV.

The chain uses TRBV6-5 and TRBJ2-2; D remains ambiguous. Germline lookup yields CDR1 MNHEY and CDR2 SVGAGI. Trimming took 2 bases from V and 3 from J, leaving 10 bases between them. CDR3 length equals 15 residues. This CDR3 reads CASSYGGADTGELFF. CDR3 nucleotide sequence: TGTGCCAGCAGTTACGGTGGAGCCGACACCGGGGAGCTGTTTTTT.

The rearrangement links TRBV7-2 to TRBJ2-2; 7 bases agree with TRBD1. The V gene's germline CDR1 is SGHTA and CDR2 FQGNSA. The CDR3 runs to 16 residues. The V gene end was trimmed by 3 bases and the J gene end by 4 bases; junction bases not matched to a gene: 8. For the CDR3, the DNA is TGTGCCAGCAGCTTCCGGGACAGCATTTCCACCGGGGAGCTGTTTTTT. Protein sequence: CASSFRDSISTGELFF.

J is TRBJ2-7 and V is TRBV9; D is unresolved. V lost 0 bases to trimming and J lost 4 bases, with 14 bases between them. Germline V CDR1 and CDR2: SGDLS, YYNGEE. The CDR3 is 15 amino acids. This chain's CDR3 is CASSVGSVNTYEQYF. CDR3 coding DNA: TGTGCCAGCAGCGTAGGCTCCGTCAACACGTACGAGCAGTACTTC.

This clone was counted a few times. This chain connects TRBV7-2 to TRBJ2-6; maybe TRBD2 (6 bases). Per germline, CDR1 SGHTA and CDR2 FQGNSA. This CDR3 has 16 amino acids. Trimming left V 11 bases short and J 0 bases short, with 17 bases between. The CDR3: CAASGAGRSGANVLTF. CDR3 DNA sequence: TGTGCCGCCTCGGGAGCGGGTCGCTCTGGGGCCAACGTCCTGACTTTC.

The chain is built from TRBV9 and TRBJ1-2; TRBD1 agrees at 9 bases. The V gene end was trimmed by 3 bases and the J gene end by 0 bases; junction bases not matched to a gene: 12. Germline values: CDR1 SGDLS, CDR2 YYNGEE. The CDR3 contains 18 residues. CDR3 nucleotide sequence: TGTGCCAGCAGCGCACCTCTCACAGGGGGCGCCGCTAACTATGGCTACACCTTC. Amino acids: CASSAPLTGGAANYGYTF.

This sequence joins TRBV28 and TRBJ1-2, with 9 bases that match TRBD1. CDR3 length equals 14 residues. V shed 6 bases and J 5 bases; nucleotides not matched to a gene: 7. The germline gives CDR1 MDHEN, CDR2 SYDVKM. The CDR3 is CASSFGQGLYGYTF. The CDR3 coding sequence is TGTGCCAGCAGCTTCGGACAGGGGCTGTATGGCTACACCTTC.

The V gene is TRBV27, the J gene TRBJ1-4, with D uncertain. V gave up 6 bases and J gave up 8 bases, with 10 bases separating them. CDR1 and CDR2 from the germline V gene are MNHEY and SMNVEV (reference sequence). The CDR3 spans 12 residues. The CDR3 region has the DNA TGTGCCAGCAGACCCCGGGGAGAAAAACTGTTTTTT. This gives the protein CASRPRGEKLFF.

The chain's CDR3 is CASSPQGSLSGNTIYF. CDR3 coding DNA: TGTGCCAGCAGCCCACAGGGGTCCCTCTCTGGAAACACCATATATTTT. The chain joins TRBV7-9 to TRBJ1-3, with 7 bases that match TRBD1. The CDR3 runs to 16 residues. Looked up from germline, CDR1 is SEHNR and CDR2 is FQNEAQ (reference sequence). Germline trimming cut 5 bases from V and 0 bases from J; bases unmatched to any gene: 7.

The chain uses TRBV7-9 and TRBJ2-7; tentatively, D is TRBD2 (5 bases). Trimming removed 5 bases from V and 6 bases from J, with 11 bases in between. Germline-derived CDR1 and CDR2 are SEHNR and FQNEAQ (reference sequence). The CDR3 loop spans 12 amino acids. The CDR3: CASSTRVREQYF. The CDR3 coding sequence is TGTGCCAGCAGCACTAGGGTTCGCGAGCAGTACTTC.

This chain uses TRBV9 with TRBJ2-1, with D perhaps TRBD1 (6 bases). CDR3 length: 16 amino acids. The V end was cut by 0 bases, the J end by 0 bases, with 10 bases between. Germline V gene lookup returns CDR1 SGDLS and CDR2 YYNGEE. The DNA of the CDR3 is TGTGCCAGCAGCGTAGGGTGGACAGCCTCCTACAATGAGCAGTTCTTC. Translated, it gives CASSVGWTASYNEQFF.

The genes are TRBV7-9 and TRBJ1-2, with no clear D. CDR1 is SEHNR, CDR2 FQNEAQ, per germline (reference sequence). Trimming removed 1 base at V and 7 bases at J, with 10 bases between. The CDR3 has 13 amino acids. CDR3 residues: CASSLEEAGGYTF. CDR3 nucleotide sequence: TGTGCCAGCAGCTTAGAGGAGGCGGGTGGCTACACCTTC.

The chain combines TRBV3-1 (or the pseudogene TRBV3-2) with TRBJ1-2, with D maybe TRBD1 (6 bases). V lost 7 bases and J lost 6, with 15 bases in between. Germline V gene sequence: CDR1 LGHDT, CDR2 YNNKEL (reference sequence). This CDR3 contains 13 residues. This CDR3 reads CASNTGTLDGYTF. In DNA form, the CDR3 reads TGTGCCAGCAATACAGGGACATTGGATGGCTACACCTTC.

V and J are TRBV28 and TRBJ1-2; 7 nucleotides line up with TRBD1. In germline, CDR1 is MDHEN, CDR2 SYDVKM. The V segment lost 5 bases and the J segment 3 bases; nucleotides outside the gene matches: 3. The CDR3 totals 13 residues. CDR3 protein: CASSDREHYGYTF. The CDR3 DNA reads TGTGCCAGCAGTGACAGGGAGCACTATGGCTACACCTTC.

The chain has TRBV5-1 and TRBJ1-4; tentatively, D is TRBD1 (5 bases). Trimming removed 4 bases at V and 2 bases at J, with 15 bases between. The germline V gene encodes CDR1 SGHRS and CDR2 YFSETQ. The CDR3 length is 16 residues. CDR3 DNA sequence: TGCGCCAGCAGCGAGGACACCTACGGGACTAATGAAAAACTGTTTTTT. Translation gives CASSEDTYGTNEKLFF. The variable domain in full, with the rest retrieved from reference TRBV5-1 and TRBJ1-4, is KAGVTQTPRYLIKTRGQQVTLSCSPISGHRSVSWYQQTPGQGLQFLFEYFSETQRNKGNFPGRFSGRQFSNSRSEMNVSTLELGDSALYLCASSEDTYGTNEKLFFGSGTQLSVL.

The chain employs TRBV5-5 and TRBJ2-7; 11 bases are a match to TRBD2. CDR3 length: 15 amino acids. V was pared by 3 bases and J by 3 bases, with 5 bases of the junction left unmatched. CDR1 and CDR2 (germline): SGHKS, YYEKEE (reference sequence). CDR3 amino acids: CASSSIAGGNYEQYF. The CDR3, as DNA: TGTGCCAGCAGCTCTATAGCGGGAGGGAACTACGAGCAGTACTTC.

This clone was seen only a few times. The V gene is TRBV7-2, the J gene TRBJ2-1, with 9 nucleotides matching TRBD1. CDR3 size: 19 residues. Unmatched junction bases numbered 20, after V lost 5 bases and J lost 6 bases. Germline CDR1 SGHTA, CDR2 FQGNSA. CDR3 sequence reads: CASSQRRQGVRGLVNEQFF. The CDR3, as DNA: TGTGCCAGCAGCCAGAGGCGACAGGGGGTGAGAGGACTAGTCAATGAGCAGTTCTTC.

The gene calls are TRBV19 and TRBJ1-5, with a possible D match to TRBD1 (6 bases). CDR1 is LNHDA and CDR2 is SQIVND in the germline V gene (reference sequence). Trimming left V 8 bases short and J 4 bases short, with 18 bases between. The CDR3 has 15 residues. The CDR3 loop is CASCATGQGNQPQHF. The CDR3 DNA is TGTGCCAGTTGTGCTACGGGACAAGGAAATCAGCCCCAGCATTTT.

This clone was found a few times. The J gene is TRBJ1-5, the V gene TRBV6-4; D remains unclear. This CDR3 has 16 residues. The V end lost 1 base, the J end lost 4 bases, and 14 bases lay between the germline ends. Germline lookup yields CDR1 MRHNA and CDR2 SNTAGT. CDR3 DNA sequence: TGTGCCAGCAGTGACTTACGGACGGGGATGAATCAGCCCCAGCATTTT. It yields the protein CASSDLRTGMNQPQHF.

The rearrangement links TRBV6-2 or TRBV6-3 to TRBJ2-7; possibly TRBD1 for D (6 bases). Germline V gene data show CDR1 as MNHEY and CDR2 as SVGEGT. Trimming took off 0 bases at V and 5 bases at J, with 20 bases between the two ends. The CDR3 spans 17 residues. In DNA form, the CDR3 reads TGTGCCAGCAGTTACTCTCGCCGGGACATCATTCGTCACGAGCAGTACTTC. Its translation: CASSYSRRDIIRHEQYF.

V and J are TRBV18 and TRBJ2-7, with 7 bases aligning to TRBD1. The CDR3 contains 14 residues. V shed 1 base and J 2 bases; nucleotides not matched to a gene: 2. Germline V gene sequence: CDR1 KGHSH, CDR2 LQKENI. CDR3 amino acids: CASSPLRGTYEQYF. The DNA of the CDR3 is TGTGCCAGCTCACCACTCAGGGGGACCTACGAGCAGTACTTC. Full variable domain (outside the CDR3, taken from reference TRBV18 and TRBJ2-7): NAGVMQNPRHLVRRRGQEARLRCSPMKGHSHVYWYRQLPEEGLKFMVYLQKENIIDESGMPKERFSAEFPKEGPSILRIQQVVRGDSAAYFCASSPLRGTYEQYFGPGTRLTVT.

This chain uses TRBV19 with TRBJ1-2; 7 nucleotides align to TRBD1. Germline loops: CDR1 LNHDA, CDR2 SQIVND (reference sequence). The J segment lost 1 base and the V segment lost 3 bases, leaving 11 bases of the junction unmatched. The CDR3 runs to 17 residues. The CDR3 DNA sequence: TGTGCCAGTAGTATCATCCCCCGACAGGGAAGTAACTATGGCTACACCTTC. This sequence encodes CASSIIPRQGSNYGYTF.

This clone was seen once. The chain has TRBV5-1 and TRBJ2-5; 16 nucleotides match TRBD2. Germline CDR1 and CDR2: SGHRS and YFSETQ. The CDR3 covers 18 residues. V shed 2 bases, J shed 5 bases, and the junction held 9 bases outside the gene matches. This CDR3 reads CASSLPTGLAGGLETQYF. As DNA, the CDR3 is TGCGCCAGCAGCTTACCTACGGGACTAGCGGGAGGGTTGGAGACCCAGTACTTC.

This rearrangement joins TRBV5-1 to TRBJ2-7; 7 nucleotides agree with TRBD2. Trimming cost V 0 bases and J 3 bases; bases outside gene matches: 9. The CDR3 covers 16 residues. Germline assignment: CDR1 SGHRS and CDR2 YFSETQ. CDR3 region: CASSLGGGRRDYEQYF. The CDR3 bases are TGCGCCAGCAGCTTGGGCGGGGGTCGGAGAGACTACGAGCAGTACTTC.

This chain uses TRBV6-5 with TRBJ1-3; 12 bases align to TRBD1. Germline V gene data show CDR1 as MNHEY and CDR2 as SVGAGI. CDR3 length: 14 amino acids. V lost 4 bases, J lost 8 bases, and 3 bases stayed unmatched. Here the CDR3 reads CASSSGQGAYTIYF. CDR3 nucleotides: TGTGCCAGCAGTTCGGGACAGGGGGCATACACCATATATTTT.

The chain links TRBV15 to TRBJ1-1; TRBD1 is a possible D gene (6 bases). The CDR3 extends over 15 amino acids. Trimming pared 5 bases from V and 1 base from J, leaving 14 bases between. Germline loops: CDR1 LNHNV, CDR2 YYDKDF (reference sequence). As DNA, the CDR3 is TGTGCCACCAGCGCCGGGGGGCAGAAGAACACTGAAGCTTTCTTT. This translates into CATSAGGQKNTEAFF.

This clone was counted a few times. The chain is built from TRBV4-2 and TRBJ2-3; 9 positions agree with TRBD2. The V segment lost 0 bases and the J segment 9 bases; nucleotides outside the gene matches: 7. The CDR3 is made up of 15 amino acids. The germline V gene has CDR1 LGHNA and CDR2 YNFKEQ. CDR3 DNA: TGTGCCAGCAGCCAAGATTCCTATACTAGCGGGACGCAGTATTTT. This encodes CASSQDSYTSGTQYF.